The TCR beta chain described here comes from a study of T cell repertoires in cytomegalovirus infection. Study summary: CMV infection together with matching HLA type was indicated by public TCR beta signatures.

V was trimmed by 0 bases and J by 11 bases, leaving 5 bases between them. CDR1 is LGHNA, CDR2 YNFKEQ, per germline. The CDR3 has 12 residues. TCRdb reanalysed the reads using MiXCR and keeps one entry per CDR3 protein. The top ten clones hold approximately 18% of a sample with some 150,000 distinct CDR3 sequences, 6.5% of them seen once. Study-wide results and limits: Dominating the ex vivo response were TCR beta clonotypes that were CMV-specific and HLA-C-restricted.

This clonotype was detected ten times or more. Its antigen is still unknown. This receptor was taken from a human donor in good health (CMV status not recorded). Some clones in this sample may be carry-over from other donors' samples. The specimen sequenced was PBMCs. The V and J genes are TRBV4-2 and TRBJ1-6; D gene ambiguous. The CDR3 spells CASSQDRAPLHF. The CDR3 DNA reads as TGTGCCAGCAGCCAAGACCGTGCACCCCTCCACTTT.